Following are 18 T cell receptor beta chains from one sample sequenced in a study of Ad26.COV2.S vaccination and SARS-CoV-2 variants. Assay used: immunoSEQ multiplex PCR; TCRdb lists only in-frame clones, some missing. Counted here are around 320,000 clones, about 85% occurring once; the ten biggest clones make up approximately 2.2%. Treatment given: some 20 received Ad26.COV2.S at low or high dose, single or two shots; 5 received placebo; per-sample allocation not given. The samples were gathered on day 63 after the first injection of vaccine or placebo. The sequencing here drew on peripheral blood, taken in a trial of Ad26.COV2.S vaccine versus placebo. The receptors originated from a person between 18 and 59 years old who received the Ad26.COV2.S COVID-19 vaccine or a placebo.

V and J are TRBV18 and TRBJ2-7; D gene ambiguous. There are 14 residues in the CDR3. The germline V gene encodes CDR1 KGHSH and CDR2 LQKENI. Trimming shortened V by 2 bases and J by 5 bases, and 13 bases separated the two germline ends. The CDR3 coding sequence is TGTGCCAGCTCACCATCATCTTTAAGGGACGAGCAGTACTTC. This encodes CASSPSSLRDEQYF.

The chain employs TRBV18 and TRBJ2-1; D remains unclear. V dropped 4 bases and J dropped 1 base, with 14 bases sitting between them. In germline, CDR1 is KGHSH, CDR2 LQKENI. CDR3 length equals 16 residues. As DNA, the CDR3 is TGTGCCAGCTCACTCTACGGGTTCCCGTCCTACAATGAGCAGTTCTTC. Translating gives CASSLYGFPSYNEQFF.

The gene calls are TRBV9 and TRBJ1-2; possible D gene TRBD1, 6 bases. Germline values: CDR1 SGDLS, CDR2 YYNGEE. Trimming left V 3 bases short and J 1 base short, with 13 bases between. This CDR3 is built from 15 residues. CDR3 coding DNA: TGTGCCAGCAGCGAGACCAACAGGGATAACTATGGCTACACCTTC. Protein sequence: CASSETNRDNYGYTF.

The V gene is TRBV7-9, the J gene TRBJ1-2; 9 bases are shared with TRBD1. The length of the CDR3 is 16 residues. The ends lost 5 bases at V and 3 bases at J; junction bases unmatched: 10. The germline CDR1 and CDR2 sequences are SEHNR and FQNEAQ (reference sequence). CDR3 in amino acids: CASSREGGQGYYGYTF. The CDR3 bases are TGTGCCAGCAGCCGGGAGGGGGGACAGGGCTACTATGGCTACACCTTC.

This chain uses TRBV28 with TRBJ2-3, with D possibly TRBD1 on 6 matching bases. Trimming shortened V by 3 bases and J by 2 bases, and 12 bases separated the two germline ends. The length of the CDR3 is 15 residues. Germline V gene lookup returns CDR1 MDHEN and CDR2 SYDVKM. The chain's CDR3 is CASSFLRTDTDTQYF. The CDR3 nucleotides read TGTGCCAGCAGTTTTCTTCGGACAGACACAGATACGCAGTATTTT.

This clone was seen only a few times. The chain carries TRBV27 and TRBJ1-1; D is perhaps TRBD1 (6 bases). Germline CDR1 is MNHEY and CDR2 is SMNVEV (reference sequence). Between the trimmed V and J ends, which lost 3 bases and 0 bases, there was a span of 11 bases. The CDR3 extends over 15 amino acids. The CDR3 loop is CASSFRTAMNTEAFF. CDR3 DNA: TGTGCCAGCAGTTTTAGGACAGCGATGAACACTGAAGCTTTCTTT.

This clone has only a few counts. The chain employs TRBV6-1 and TRBJ1-2; D not certain. Germline V lookup: CDR1 MNHNS, CDR2 SASEGT. Trimming removed 0 bases at V and 6 bases at J, with 14 bases between. CDR3 length: 15 amino acids. This CDR3 is CASSEAREEWDGYTF. The CDR3 DNA is TGTGCCAGCAGTGAAGCGAGGGAAGAGTGGGATGGCTACACCTTC.

The gene calls are TRBV11-2 and TRBJ1-1; 9 bases are shared with TRBD1. V trimming: 3 bases; J trimming: 6 bases; junction bases outside the gene matches: 5. The CDR3 is made up of 14 amino acids. Germline CDR1 is SGHAT and CDR2 is FQNNGV. As DNA, the CDR3 is TGTGCCAGCAGCTTGGGACAGGGTGGGGCTGAAGCTTTCTTT. This translates into CASSLGQGGAEAFF.

The chain carries TRBV2 and TRBJ2-7; no clear D gene. The V end was cut by 3 bases, the J end by 1 base, with 10 bases between. This CDR3 has 14 residues. Germline V gives CDR1 SNHLY, CDR2 FYNNEI. CDR3 nucleotides: TGTGCCAGCAGTGATTCTAGTGCGTCCTACGAGCAGTACTTC. The encoded protein is CASSDSSASYEQYF.

This sequence joins TRBV18 and TRBJ2-4, with TRBD1 matching over 7 bases. This CDR3 spans 16 amino acids. Germline values: CDR1 KGHSH, CDR2 LQKENI. J gave up 0 bases and V 3 bases, and 5 bases lay outside the gene matches. The CDR3 coding sequence is TGTGCCAGCTCACCCGGACAGGTATTAGCCAAAAACATTCAGTACTTC. This gives the protein CASSPGQVLAKNIQYF.

The chain is built from TRBV28 and TRBJ1-1; the D is unclear. Germline V lookup: CDR1 MDHEN, CDR2 SYDVKM. V lost 6 bases to trimming and J lost 13 bases, with 18 bases between them. The length of the CDR3 is 12 residues. The chain's CDR3 is CASRPAGSRGFF. CDR3 bases: TGTGCCAGCAGACCTGCCGGGAGTCGAGGTTTCTTT. Complete variable domain (other parts from reference TRBV28 and TRBJ1-1): DVKVTQSSRYLVKRTGEKVFLECVQDMDHENMFWYRQDPGLGLRLIYFSYDVKMKEKGDIPEGYSVSREKKERFSLILESASTNQTSMYLCASRPAGSRGFFGQGTRLTVV.

The chain joins TRBV4-1 to TRBJ2-1; unclear D gene. Per germline, CDR1 MGHRA and CDR2 YSYEKL. There are 14 residues in the CDR3. Trimming removed 4 bases at V and 7 bases at J, with 14 bases between. CDR3 protein: CASSPLLRDNEQFF. DNA of the CDR3: TGCGCCAGCAGCCCCCTCCTTAGGGATAATGAGCAGTTCTTC.

The chain links TRBV7-9 to TRBJ2-1; tentative D call: TRBD1 (6 bases). Deletions cut 5 bases from V and 0 bases from J, with 20 bases between. From germline, CDR1 is SEHNR and CDR2 FQNEAQ (reference sequence). The CDR3 spans 18 residues. The CDR3 loop is CASSPRGGQAASYNEQFF. The CDR3 region has the DNA TGTGCCAGCAGCCCACGTGGGGGCCAAGCGGCCTCCTACAATGAGCAGTTCTTC.

J is TRBJ1-2 and V is TRBV11-2; a possible D gene is TRBD1 (5 bases). Germline CDR1 is SGHAT and CDR2 is FQNNGV. Trimming removed 6 bases from V and 3 bases from J, with 17 bases in between. The CDR3 extends over 15 amino acids. The CDR3 coding sequence is TGTGCCAGCAGGTCTCTCAGGGTGGAGGACTATGGCTACACCTTC. Encoded protein: CASRSLRVEDYGYTF.

The chain joins TRBV2 to TRBJ2-7; D may be TRBD2 (5 bases). CDR1 and CDR2 (germline): SNHLY, FYNNEI. V shed 3 bases and J shed 3 bases, with 12 bases lying between them. This CDR3 region has 14 residues. The CDR3 reads CASSDQGEGYEQYF. The CDR3, as DNA: TGTGCCAGCAGTGACCAAGGTGAGGGCTACGAGCAGTACTTC.

The chain employs TRBV4-1 and TRBJ1-2; D not resolved. V lost 1 base, J lost 1 base, and 13 bases lay in between. This CDR3 has 16 residues. Germline CDR1 and CDR2: MGHRA and YSYEKL. The CDR3 bases are TGCGCCAGCAGCCAAGTGTATATTGGGTTTAACTATGGCTACACCTTC. This codes for CASSQVYIGFNYGYTF.

The chain uses TRBV28 and TRBJ1-6; D perhaps matches TRBD1 (5 bases). This CDR3 spans 17 amino acids. Germline CDR1 is MDHEN and CDR2 is SYDVKM. Trimming removed 4 bases at V and 0 bases at J, with 13 bases between. CDR3 sequence reads: CASSSGTVSSYNSPLHF. In DNA, the CDR3 is TGTGCCAGCAGTTCCGGGACCGTCAGCTCCTATAATTCACCCCTCCACTTT.

The chain carries TRBV9 and TRBJ2-2, with TRBD2 identical over 9 bases. Trimming at V came to 1 base and at J to 5 bases, leaving 9 bases not matched to a gene. Germline CDR1 and CDR2: SGDLS and YYNGEE. The CDR3 is 17 amino acids. CDR3 sequence: CASSVYLAGAVTGELFF. In DNA form, the CDR3 reads TGTGCCAGCAGCGTATACTTAGCGGGGGCCGTGACCGGGGAGCTGTTTTTT.